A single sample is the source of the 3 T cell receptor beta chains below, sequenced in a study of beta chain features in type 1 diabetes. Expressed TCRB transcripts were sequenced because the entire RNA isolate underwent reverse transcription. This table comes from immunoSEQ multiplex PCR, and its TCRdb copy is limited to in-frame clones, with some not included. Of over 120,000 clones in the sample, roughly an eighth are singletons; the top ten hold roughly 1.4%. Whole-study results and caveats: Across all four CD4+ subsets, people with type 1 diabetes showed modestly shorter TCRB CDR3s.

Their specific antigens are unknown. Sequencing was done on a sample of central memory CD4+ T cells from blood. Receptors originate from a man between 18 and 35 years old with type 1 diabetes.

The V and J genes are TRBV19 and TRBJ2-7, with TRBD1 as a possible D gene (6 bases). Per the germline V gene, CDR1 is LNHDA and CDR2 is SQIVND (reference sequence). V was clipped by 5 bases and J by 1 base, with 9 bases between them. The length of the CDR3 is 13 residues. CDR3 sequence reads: CASSVQGSYEQYF. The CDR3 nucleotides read TGTGCCAGTAGTGTACAGGGTTCCTACGAGCAGTACTTC.

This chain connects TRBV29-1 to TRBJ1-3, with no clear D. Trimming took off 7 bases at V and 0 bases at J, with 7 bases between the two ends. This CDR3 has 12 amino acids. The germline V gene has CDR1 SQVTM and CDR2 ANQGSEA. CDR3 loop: CSGTASGNTIYF. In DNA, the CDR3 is TGCAGCGGAACAGCCTCTGGAAACACCATATATTTT.

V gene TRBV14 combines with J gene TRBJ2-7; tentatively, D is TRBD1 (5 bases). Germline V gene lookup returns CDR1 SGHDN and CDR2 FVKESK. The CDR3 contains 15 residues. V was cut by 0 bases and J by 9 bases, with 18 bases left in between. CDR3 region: CASSQDPRGALGQYF. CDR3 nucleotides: TGTGCCAGCAGCCAAGACCCGCGTGGGGCTTTGGGGCAGTACTTC.